What follows are 6 T cell receptor beta chains derived from one specimen sequenced in a study of T cells in Graves' hyperthyroidism and ophthalmopathy. RNA transcripts provided the source from which TCR beta CDR3 regions were amplified. HTBI primers were employed in a first-round RT-PCR of the TCR CDR3. One entry per CDR3 protein, called by TCRdb with MiXCR from the multiplex PCR reads. The repertoire holds a few hundred thousand distinct CDR3 sequences, with about 20% as singletons. Sample: blood. Receptors originate from a young woman with Graves' hyperthyroidism.

This clonotype showed up many times. The chain is built from TRBV12-3 or TRBV12-4 and TRBJ2-5, with D possibly called TRBD1 or TRBD2 (5 bases each). With 7 bases removed from V and 5 bases from J, the gap between germline ends came to 20 bases. The CDR3 has 15 amino acids. The CDR3 bases are TGTGCCAGCACCCCCTGGGAGTGGGGCCATGAGACCCAGTACTTC. Residues: CASTPWEWGHETQYF.

This clonotype was recorded only once. The chain joins TRBV6-1 to TRBJ1-5; D gene ambiguous. The CDR3 spans 15 residues. Trimming removed 8 bases at V and 1 base at J, with 15 bases between. The germline CDR1 and CDR2 sequences are MNHNS and SASEGT. As DNA, the CDR3 is TGTGCCAGCGGCCAAGGTAGGGCGAGCAATCAGCCCCAGCATTTT. It specifies CASGQGRASNQPQHF.

The sample holds many counts of this clonotype. The rearrangement links TRBV7-3 to TRBJ1-1; D possibly corresponds to TRBD1 (6 bases). Germline loops: CDR1 SGHTA, CDR2 FQGTGA. The CDR3 totals 14 residues. The V end lost 1 base, the J end lost 5 bases, and 11 bases lay between the germline ends. The CDR3 sequence: CASSLKPGATEAFF. The CDR3 nucleotides read TGTGCCAGCAGCTTAAAGCCAGGGGCTACTGAAGCTTTCTTT.

This clonotype was seen at least ten times. V gene TRBV5-1 combines with J gene TRBJ1-1, with 7 bases lining up with TRBD1. Losses at the gene ends were 1 base for V and 7 bases for J; bases not matched to a gene: 4. Germline-derived CDR1 and CDR2 are SGHRS and YFSETQ. The CDR3 sequence is 13 residues long. The CDR3 loop is CASSLPRTGEAFF. The CDR3 DNA follows: TGCGCCAGCAGCTTGCCACGGACAGGTGAAGCTTTCTTT.

This clonotype occurred many times. This sequence joins TRBV2 and TRBJ1-1, with D uncertain. Germline V CDR1 and CDR2: SNHLY, FYNNEI. The ends were cut back, 9 bases at V and 6 bases at J, with 11 bases in the middle. The CDR3 loop spans 11 amino acids. The DNA for the CDR3 is TGTGCCAGTTTTAAGTTCTCTGAAGCTTTCTTT. Amino acid sequence: CASFKFSEAFF.

V and J are TRBV18 and TRBJ1-5, with D unclear. The CDR3 length is 15 residues. CDR1 KGHSH and CDR2 LQKENI come from the germline V gene. The V end lost 5 bases, the J end lost 0 bases, and 11 bases lay between the germline ends. The CDR3: CASSDPAHSNQPQHF. CDR3 DNA sequence: TGTGCCAGCTCAGACCCAGCCCATAGCAATCAGCCCCAGCATTTT.